What follows is one T cell receptor beta chain and its context. Its cognate antigen is unknown. V was cut by 6 bases and J by 7 bases, with 12 bases left in between. CDR1 and CDR2 (germline): LGHDT, YNNKEL (reference sequence). CDR3 size: 12 residues. TCRdb keeps only in-frame clones here, not all; method: immunoSEQ multiplex PCR. The data contain fewer than 300,000 clones, more than 75% of them singletons. This entry comes from a study of Ad26.COV2.S vaccination and SARS-CoV-2 variants. Study context: Ad26.COV2.S, an intramuscular injection, was given once or twice 56 days apart.

The treatment is: around 19 received Ad26.COV2.S at low or high dose, single or two shots; 5 received placebo; per-sample allocation not given. Each sample was drawn 63 days after the first injection (of vaccine or placebo). Study-wide results and caveats: With respect to non-spike TCR breadth, vaccine and placebo recipients were similar. CD8+ and CD4+ T cells specific for spike reportedly responded with substantial breadth after vaccination.

V usage is TRBV3-1 (or the pseudogene TRBV3-2) and J usage is TRBJ2-5, with D uncertain. The receptor was derived from a person aged 18 to 65 who received the Ad26.COV2.S COVID-19 vaccine or a placebo. The sample in question was peripheral blood, obtained in a trial of Ad26.COV2.S vaccine versus placebo. CDR3 residues: CASRANPGTQYF. The CDR3 DNA reads TGTGCCAGCAGAGCCAATCCCGGGACCCAGTACTTC.